These T cell receptor beta chains were read from a single sample in a study of T cells after yellow fever vaccination. Each CDR3 protein is one row after TCRdb ran MiXCR on the 5' RACE reads. The table has 500,000 to 650,000 distinct CDR3 sequences, roughly 12% seen once; the top ten hold about 14%. Here the sequenced sample was PBMCs, taken on the day of the yellow fever booster vaccination. All receptors derive from a man aged 25-45 years who received the YFV17D yellow fever vaccine. Both conserved end residues are part of each CDR3. A D gene is named only where the DNA matches it firmly. Only some rows state a clone size, as once, few, many or a class for expanded clones.

v_call: TRBV6-5
d_call: TRBD2
clone_size: .
j_call: TRBJ2-2
cdr3_nt: TGTGCCAGCAGTAACCCGGGACTAGCGGGATCCATCGGGGAGCTGTTTTTT
cdr3_aa: CASSNPGLAGSIGELFF

v_call: TRBV6-2/TRBV6-3
d_call: .
clone_size: .
j_call: TRBJ1-1
cdr3_nt: TGTGCCAGCAAGGACAGCTCTCGGACTGAAGCTTTCTTT
cdr3_aa: CASKDSSRTEAFF

v_call: TRBV2
d_call: .
clone_size: .
j_call: TRBJ2-3
cdr3_nt: TGTGCCAGCGTTAGCAGGTCCACAGATACGCAGTATTTT
cdr3_aa: CASVSRSTDTQYF

v_call: TRBV18
d_call: .
clone_size: .
j_call: TRBJ2-2
cdr3_nt: TGTGCCAGCTCAAAGGACAGGAACACCGGGGAGCTGTTTTTT
cdr3_aa: CASSKDRNTGELFF

v_call: TRBV12-3/TRBV12-4
d_call: TRBD2
clone_size: .
j_call: TRBJ2-3
cdr3_nt: TGTGCCAGCAGTTTAGGGGGAGCGGGAGGGACAGATACGCAGTATTTT
cdr3_aa: CASSLGGAGGTDTQYF

v_call: TRBV19
d_call: TRBD1
clone_size: few
j_call: TRBJ2-1
cdr3_nt: TGTGCCACCAGCTTTGGACAGGGTAACAATGAGCAGTTCTTC
cdr3_aa: CATSFGQGNNEQFF

v_call: TRBV6-1
d_call: .
clone_size: few
j_call: TRBJ1-6
cdr3_nt: TGTGCCAGCAGCCTGGCCTGGTTGGGTTCACCCCTCCACTTT
cdr3_aa: CASSLAWLGSPLHF

v_call: TRBV5-5
d_call: TRBD2
clone_size: few
j_call: TRBJ2-1
cdr3_nt: TGTGCCAGCAGCTTGGCCCGGGCTAGCGGGAGGGACGAGCAGTTCTTC
cdr3_aa: CASSLARASGRDEQFF

v_call: TRBV12-3/TRBV12-4
d_call: .
clone_size: many
j_call: TRBJ2-3
cdr3_nt: TGTGCCAGCAGCTGGAGGGCAGATACGCAGTATTTT
cdr3_aa: CASSWRADTQYF

v_call: TRBV29-1
d_call: TRBD1
clone_size: few
j_call: TRBJ1-2
cdr3_nt: TGCAGCGTTGGGACAGGGACCTATGGCTACACCTTC
cdr3_aa: CSVGTGTYGYTF

v_call: TRBV6-5
d_call: .
clone_size: few
j_call: TRBJ2-7
cdr3_nt: TGTGCCAGCAGAGGGAGTCCCTACGAGCAGTACTTC
cdr3_aa: CASRGSPYEQYF

v_call: TRBV7-9
d_call: .
clone_size: .
j_call: TRBJ1-6
cdr3_nt: TGTGCCAGCAGCCGACAGATTAGACAGGAGAATTCACCCCTCCACTTT
cdr3_aa: CASSRQIRQENSPLHF

v_call: TRBV6-1
d_call: TRBD1
clone_size: few
j_call: TRBJ1-4
cdr3_nt: TGTGCCAGCAGTCCCCTGACAGGGGTGGTCCGGGCAACTAATGAAAAACTGTTTTTT
cdr3_aa: CASSPLTGVVRATNEKLFF

v_call: TRBV20-1
d_call: .
clone_size: many
j_call: TRBJ1-2
cdr3_nt: TGCAGTGCTAGAGCTAACACGGGAGCGGGCTACACCTTC
cdr3_aa: CSARANTGAGYTF

v_call: TRBV15
d_call: TRBD2
clone_size: .
j_call: TRBJ2-5
cdr3_nt: TGTGCCACCAGCAGTTACCCGCGGGGGAGGGGAGAGACCCAGTACTTC
cdr3_aa: CATSSYPRGRGETQYF

v_call: TRBV11-2
d_call: .
clone_size: .
j_call: TRBJ2-7
cdr3_nt: TGTGCCAGCAGCGGTGGGACGGGCCGGATCTACGAGCAGTACTTC
cdr3_aa: CASSGGTGRIYEQYF

v_call: TRBV12-3/TRBV12-4
d_call: TRBD1
clone_size: .
j_call: TRBJ2-3
cdr3_nt: TGTGCCAGCAGCACGGACAGGGACCCAGATACGCAGTATTTT
cdr3_aa: CASSTDRDPDTQYF